The 6 T cell receptor beta chains presented below share a single source sample, sequenced in a study of somatic mutations in cytotoxic T cells in rheumatoid arthritis. Sequenced by immunoSEQ multiplex PCR; TCRdb stores in-frame clones only, minus some. The sample includes around 20,000 clones, approximately 67% of them seen just once. Sequencing used CD8+ T cells sorted from blood. Source of these receptors: an adult with rheumatoid arthritis.

The rearrangement joins TRBV7-9 to TRBJ2-3; TRBD1 matches 8 bases. The length of the CDR3 is 16 residues. The J segment lost 4 bases and the V segment lost 3 bases, leaving 9 bases of the junction unmatched. Per germline, CDR1 SEHNR and CDR2 FQNEAQ (reference sequence). The CDR3 nucleotides read TGTGCCAGCAGCTTCCTCAGGGGGCCAGCGGCAGATACGCAGTATTTT. This gives the protein CASSFLRGPAADTQYF.

This sequence joins TRBV30 and TRBJ2-7; 9 positions agree with TRBD1. CDR3 length equals 14 residues. The ends lost 4 bases at V and 5 bases at J; junction bases unmatched: 9. Germline V gene lookup returns CDR1 GTSNPN and CDR2 SVGIG (reference sequence). This CDR3 is CAWTDGQGFNEQYF. CDR3 nucleotide sequence: TGTGCCTGGACAGACGGACAGGGGTTCAACGAGCAGTACTTC.

The V and J genes are TRBV5-6 and TRBJ2-1; D perhaps matches TRBD2 (6 bases). Germline V CDR1 and CDR2: SGHDT, YYEEEE. The CDR3 totals 13 residues. The V gene lost 2 bases and the J gene lost 7 bases, with 10 bases spanning the gap. The CDR3 DNA reads as TGTGCCAGCAGCTTAGGAGGGCCTAATGAGCAGTTCTTC. Protein product: CASSLGGPNEQFF.

The chain has TRBV4-2 and TRBJ2-7, with TRBD1 as a possible D gene (6 bases). Trimming left V 1 base short and J 7 bases short, with 8 bases between. The CDR3 runs 12 residues. CDR1 is LGHNA, CDR2 YNFKEQ, per germline. The CDR3 region is CASSQVDREQYF. Written as DNA, the CDR3 is TGTGCCAGCAGCCAAGTTGACAGGGAGCAGTACTTC.

V usage is TRBV5-1 and J usage is TRBJ1-5; maybe TRBD1 (6 bases). V was pared by 1 base and J by 4 bases, with 6 bases between. Germline CDR1 SGHRS, CDR2 YFSETQ. CDR3 size: 13 residues. The CDR3 nucleotides read TGCGCCAGCAGCTTGACAGGGAATCAGCCCCAGCATTTT. Encoded protein: CASSLTGNQPQHF.

The V call is TRBV2, the J call TRBJ2-1, with D possibly matching TRBD1 (5 bases). Trimming stripped 1 base from V and 13 bases from J, with 8 bases between. From germline, CDR1 is SNHLY and CDR2 FYNNEI. There are 11 residues in the CDR3. The CDR3 DNA follows: TGTGCCAGCAGTGAAGGGACACCTCAGTTCTTC. Amino acid sequence: CASSEGTPQFF.